At least ten counts were recorded for the clone carrying this T cell receptor beta chain. Its cognate antigen is unknown. This sample is part of a study of Graves' ophthalmopathy and Graves' hyperthyroidism. Study-wide results and caveats: The authors also found most expanded thyroid clonotypes above 0.001 frequency in blood.

In this cohort's terms, stable hyperthyroidism meant no ophthalmopathy by 18 months of follow-up. Exclusion covered patients with other autoimmune diseases or uncontrolled infections (as well as pregnancy or lactation). The authors amplified TCR beta CDR3 regions from RNA transcripts. First-round RT-PCR with HTBI primers preceded a second-round multiplex PCR. TCRdb processed the multiplex PCR reads anew with MiXCR; each CDR3 protein has one entry. The profile shows more than 300,000 distinct CDR3 sequences, 17% of them singletons. This receptor was taken from an adult woman with stable Graves' hyperthyroidism. Sequencing input: peripheral blood.

The CDR3 reads CSARGGDPLGYTF. In DNA form, the CDR3 reads TGCAGTGCTCGCGGGGGGGACCCCCTTGGCTACACCTTC. The chain employs TRBV20-1 and TRBJ1-2; TRBD1 might be the D (5 bases). The germline V gene encodes CDR1 DFQATT and CDR2 SNEGSKA (reference sequence). The length of the CDR3 is 13 residues. Between the trimmed V and J ends, which lost 5 bases and 7 bases, there was a span of 17 bases.